This entry concerns a single T cell receptor (beta chain). Its antigen is currently not known. No quality values exist for individual bases; no much larger clone is one base distant. Whole blood was collected in K2EDTA tubes by collaborating institutions according to the institutions' own protocols. For TCRbeta analysis, collaborator samples were shipped as frozen whole blood, as isolated PBMCs, or as DNA extracted from either sample type. The germline V gene sets CDR1 to MGHRA and CDR2 to YSYEKL. The junction carries 11 bases between V and J, which are trimmed by 0 bases and 5 bases respectively. There are 15 amino acids in the CDR3, from cysteine to phenylalanine inclusive. Just CDR3 DNA is preserved here, 45 bases in frame from base 1. These data belong to a study of blood T cell repertoires in COVID-19 (dated by TCRdb to the early 2020s). About the full investigation: Samples from collaborators originated in the United States, Italy and Spain and spanned both the acute and convalescent phases of COVID-19. The prospective study material was composed of cDNA or gDNA derived from T cells, B-cell-depleted T cells, or PBMCs. The samples were drawn from two sources: the first 160 participants of the ongoing ImmuneRACE study, and 950 to 1,500 subjects contributed by 6 global collaborators. Subjects who had been exposed to COVID-19, were actively infected with it, or had recovered from it provided the deeply sampled blood TCRbeta repertoires that made up the dataset. Nearly every sample came with metadata listing a de-identified subject ID, COVID-19 status, age in years and sex. A freely available public database, intended as a resource for researchers studying the immune response to SARS-CoV-2, is where the repertoires were released. HLA class I and class II types, where available, came from metadata supplied by the sample provider rather than from assay-based typing.

TCRbeta CDR3 regions were amplified from genomic DNA by means of the immunoSEQ Assay, a bias-controlled multiplex PCR. Per the original workflow: Within the assay, amplification of reference gene primers was used to estimate how many nucleated cells each sample contained. Sequence reads were collapsed and filtered to measure the absolute abundance of every unique TCRbeta CDR3 rearrangement. For each sample, productive Simpson clonality was calculated as the square root of Simpson's diversity index across productive rearrangements. This is the immuneACCESS table as TCRdb keeps it, with only in-frame sequences that have V and J called. A part of the clones is gone; compared with another copy, unresolved V genes explain less than half, and the rest is unexplained. That table furnishes V, J and clone size, whereas the DNA furnished D and trimming. Present in this sample are 35,000 to 40,000 clones, roughly 89% of which were seen just once. Approximately 7.2% of the sample goes to the ten largest clones.

Results and caveats for the whole study, not just this receptor: How much clinical and demographic metadata was included differed by source and by participant, and the metadata was provided uncurated.

The clonotype comes from a human donor in a cohort sampled during active COVID-19. The source material was peripheral blood. Here the chain combines TRBV4-1 and TRBJ1-5; no D gene is confidently identified. At the DNA level, the sequence is TGCGCCAGCAGCCAAGATTGGAGGGAGGATCAGCCCCAGCATTTT. Its protein product is CASSQDWREDQPQHF.